What follows are 5 T cell receptor beta chains derived from one specimen sequenced in a study of T-cell memory formation after mild COVID-19. MiXCR, applied by TCRdb to the 5' RACE reads, yields one record per CDR3 protein. The data hold under 250,000 distinct CDR3 sequences, with 15% observed a single time. Sequencing was done on a sample of PBMCs or a T cell subset sorted from them (not recorded which). The receptor source for this set is an adult woman who had mild COVID-19 (a few samples of this study predate the infection). Cell type and time point are not known.

V and J are TRBV5-1 and TRBJ1-2; unclear D gene. Germline lookup yields CDR1 SGHRS and CDR2 YFSETQ. V lost 1 base and J 4 bases, leaving 11 bases between the germline ends. This CDR3 comprises 14 residues. The CDR3 sequence is CASSLMTAAYGYTF. The CDR3 coding sequence is TGCGCCAGCAGCTTGATGACGGCCGCCTATGGCTACACCTTC.

This clonotype was seen a handful of times. V and J are TRBV4-1 and TRBJ1-2, with D perhaps TRBD1 (5 bases). Germline CDR1 MGHRA, CDR2 YSYEKL. V shed 4 bases and J shed 8 bases, with 14 bases lying between them. The CDR3 has 13 residues. CDR3 nucleotides: TGCGCCAGCAGCCCGACGGGGGAGAGAGGCTACACCTTC. This gives the protein CASSPTGERGYTF.

This sequence joins TRBV23-1 and TRBJ1-6; a weak D match, TRBD1 (5 bases). TRBV23-1 is classed as an ORF, of uncertain function. Deletions cut 1 base from V and 2 bases from J, with 15 bases between. CDR3 length equals 18 residues. The CDR3 nucleotides read TGCGCCAGCAGTCAATGCGGGGGGAAGGGGACCTATAATTCACCCCTCCACTTT. This codes for CASSQCGGKGTYNSPLHF.

CDR3 in DNA: TGTGCCAGCTCAGTATCCGGGCCAGATAGGCGATCTGGCTACACCTTC. It is translated as CASSVSGPDRRSGYTF. This sequence joins TRBV18 and TRBJ1-2, with D uncertain. Germline CDR1 KGHSH, CDR2 LQKENI. V was trimmed by 5 bases and J by 7 bases, leaving 23 bases between them. This CDR3 has 16 residues. Together with reference TRBV18 and TRBJ1-2, the CDR3 gives the full variable domain: NAGVMQNPRHLVRRRGQEARLRCSPMKGHSHVYWYRQLPEEGLKFMVYLQKENIIDESGMPKERFSAEFPKEGPSILRIQQVVRGDSAAYFCASSVSGPDRRSGYTFGSGTRLTVV.

The CDR3 DNA sequence: TGTGCCAGCAGGGAACGCGACAGGGGTAGGGCCGGGGAGCTGTTTTTT. It is translated as CASRERDRGRAGELFF. The V call is TRBV12-3 or TRBV12-4, the J call TRBJ2-2, with 8 bases aligning to TRBD1. The CDR3 has 16 residues. With V trimmed by 6 bases and J by 6 bases, 12 bases remained unmatched.